Below, 26 T cell receptor beta chains from the same sample are listed, as sequenced in a study of T cell repertoires in cytomegalovirus infection. TCRdb called the reads again in MiXCR, with one record for every CDR3 protein. The sample yields about 260,000 distinct CDR3 sequences, approximately 13% seen once. Sequencing was carried out using PBMCs. The receptors shown here come from a human donor in good health (CMV status not recorded). Some clones in this sample may be carry-over from other donors' samples.

This clonotype was seen many times. This chain connects TRBV7-9 to TRBJ2-6, with a weak D call TRBD1 (6 bases). Deletions cut 11 bases from V and 1 base from J, with 15 bases between. The V gene's germline CDR1 is SEHNR and CDR2 FQNEAQ (reference sequence). The CDR3 runs to 15 residues. The CDR3: CAGHLRGSGANVLTF. DNA of the CDR3: TGTGCCGGGCATCTGAGGGGGTCTGGGGCCAACGTCCTGACTTTC.

This CDR3 is CASSLVGGFEQFF. The CDR3 region has the DNA TGTGCCAGCAGCTTGGTAGGGGGCTTTGAGCAGTTCTTC. The J gene is TRBJ2-1, the V gene TRBV5-4; the match to TRBD1 covers 7 bases. The V segment lost 0 bases and the J segment 9 bases; nucleotides outside the gene matches: 3. CDR3 length: 13 amino acids. Per germline, CDR1 SGHNT and CDR2 YYREEE (reference sequence).

Ten or more counts support this clonotype. The chain recombines TRBV20-1 with TRBJ2-3; no definite D call. Trimming removed 0 bases from V and 3 bases from J, with 10 bases in between. The CDR3 spans 14 residues. Germline V gene lookup returns CDR1 DFQATT and CDR2 SNEGSKA (reference sequence). CDR3 protein: CSARDYLFTDTQYF. CDR3 coding DNA: TGCAGTGCTAGAGATTACCTCTTTACAGATACGCAGTATTTT.

Worth noting for this clonotype: Possible read error: a much larger clone is one base away. The rearrangement uses TRBV7-4 and TRBJ1-1; D is uncertain. Trimming removed 5 bases from V and 4 bases from J, with 17 bases in between. The CDR3 consists of 15 residues. Germline loops: CDR1 SGHVT, CDR2 SQSDAQ. The DNA of the CDR3 is TGTGCCAGCAGCCCACCATCAGGTTCGATCACTGAAGCTTTCTTT. It specifies CASSPPSGSITEAFF.

This clonotype was recorded many times. This chain connects TRBV7-8 to TRBJ2-1; D remains unclear. The germline V gene encodes CDR1 SGHVS and CDR2 FQNEAQ. CDR3 length equals 15 residues. V lost 5 bases and J 8 bases, leaving 19 bases between the germline ends. The CDR3 DNA follows: TGTGCCAGCAGCCTGCTAGATACCATTCCCGATGAGCAGTTCTTC. The encoded protein is CASSLLDTIPDEQFF.

The rearrangement links TRBV19 to TRBJ2-1; 8 positions match TRBD1. J was trimmed by 9 bases and V by 1 base; bases with no gene match: 5. This CDR3 has 14 residues. CDR1 is LNHDA, CDR2 SQIVND, per germline (reference sequence). This chain's CDR3 is CASSIARTGSEQFF. The CDR3 DNA is TGTGCCAGTAGTATAGCGAGGACAGGGAGTGAGCAGTTCTTC.

Regarding this clonotype: The junction departs from the called germline gene at one end, perhaps through a read error. V gene TRBV7-2 combines with J gene TRBJ2-5; D possibly corresponds to TRBD1 (5 bases). The CDR3 totals 14 residues. Germline V lookup: CDR1 SGHTA, CDR2 FQGNSA. Here the CDR3 DNA reads TGTGCCAGCAGCCCATGGCAGGGCGAAGAGGCCCAGTACTTC. Translation: CASSPWQGEEAQYF.

The gene calls are TRBV27 and TRBJ2-3; D is unresolved. Germline CDR1 is MNHEY and CDR2 is SMNVEV (reference sequence). V was trimmed by 6 bases and J by 3 bases, leaving 4 bases between them. This CDR3 contains 11 residues. DNA for the CDR3: TGTGCCAGCAGGCGAACAGATACGCAGTATTTT. The encoded protein is CASRRTDTQYF.

To note about this clonotype: A read error may explain this, as a much larger clone is one base away. Lacking the conserved final phenylalanine or tryptophan, this CDR3 likely reflects a read error. The chain is built from TRBV6-6 and TRBJ1-1, with 8 bases identical to TRBD1. Trimming removed 7 bases from V and 5 bases from J; junction bases left unmatched: 9. Per the germline V gene, CDR1 is MNHNY and CDR2 is SVGAGI (reference sequence). CDR3 size: 14 residues. CDR3 protein: CASTTPGQVTEAFL. CDR3 sequence (DNA): TGTGCCAGCACAACGCCGGGACAGGTTACTGAAGCTTTCTTG.

The chain recombines TRBV5-1 with TRBJ2-3; no clear D. V gave up 5 bases and J gave up 0 bases, with 13 bases separating them. The CDR3 runs 15 residues. Germline loops: CDR1 SGHRS, CDR2 YFSETQ. The CDR3 is CASRRTTRSTDTQYF. In nucleotides, the CDR3 is TGCGCCAGCAGACGGACCACCCGGAGCACAGATACGCAGTATTTT.

There are many counts of this clonotype. The CDR3 nucleotides read TGTGCCAGCAGCTTAGCCTGGACGGCTAACACTGAAGCTTTCTTT. Its protein is CASSLAWTANTEAFF. The J gene is TRBJ1-1, the V gene TRBV7-2; D gene unclear. The CDR3 is 15 residues long. Per the germline V gene, CDR1 is SGHTA and CDR2 is FQGNSA. Deletions cut 0 bases from V and 2 bases from J, with 10 bases between.

This clonotype was seen more than once but under ten times. The J gene is TRBJ2-5, the V gene TRBV29-1; D is undetermined. This CDR3 is built from 10 residues. CDR1 is SQVTM and CDR2 is ANQGSEA in the germline V gene. The ends were cut back, 7 bases at V and 3 bases at J, with 6 bases in the middle. This CDR3 reads CSGMEETQYF. The CDR3, as DNA: TGCAGCGGGATGGAAGAGACCCAGTACTTC. Full variable domain (rest looked up from reference TRBV29-1 and TRBJ2-5): SAVISQKPSRDICQRGTSLTIQCQVDSQVTMMFWYRQQPGQSLTLIATANQGSEATYESGFVIDKFPISRPNLTFSTLTVSNMSPEDSSIYLCSGMEETQYFGPGTRLLVL.

This clonotype was picked up many times. The chain couples TRBV7-2 to TRBJ1-3; maybe TRBD1 (6 bases). Trimming cost V 5 bases and J 5 bases, with 19 bases left between them. The CDR3 length is 16 residues. Per germline, CDR1 SGHTA and CDR2 FQGNSA. The chain's CDR3 is CASSARAGERRNTIYF. For the CDR3, the DNA is TGTGCCAGCAGCGCCCGGGCAGGGGAACGTCGAAACACCATATATTTT.

In its sample, this clonotype was seen many times. V usage is TRBV7-2 and J usage is TRBJ2-5, with D unclear. The germline V and J ends were trimmed by 2 bases and 5 bases, with 12 bases remaining between them. From germline, CDR1 is SGHTA and CDR2 FQGNSA. This CDR3 has 14 residues. The CDR3 bases are TGTGCCAGCAGCTTATACCGAGCTCTGGAGACCCAGTACTTC. Amino acid sequence: CASSLYRALETQYF.

In this sample, this clonotype turned up a few times. The V call is TRBV2, the J call TRBJ2-1; 10 bases fit TRBD2. The V and J ends lost 7 bases and 7 bases, in that order; junction bases with no gene match: 10. The CDR3 runs to 15 residues. Germline lookup yields CDR1 SNHLY and CDR2 FYNNEI. The CDR3 sequence is CASILAGAFGNEQFF. The DNA of the CDR3 is TGTGCCAGCATTCTAGCGGGAGCGTTCGGGAATGAGCAGTTCTTC.

This clonotype was seen a few times. The V call is TRBV27, the J call TRBJ1-1; possible D gene TRBD1, 5 bases. Germline CDR1 is MNHEY and CDR2 is SMNVEV (reference sequence). V dropped 7 bases and J dropped 1 base, with 13 bases sitting between them. The CDR3 loop spans 14 amino acids. The CDR3 DNA follows: TGTGCCAGCAACTCAGGGAAGTGGAACACTGAAGCTTTCTTT. This gives the protein CASNSGKWNTEAFF.

The chain links TRBV20-1 to TRBJ1-2, with 7 bases fitting TRBD1. The CDR3 is 12 residues long. With 5 bases clipped from V and 7 bases from J, the junction kept 7 bases outside the gene matches. From germline, CDR1 is DFQATT and CDR2 SNEGSKA (reference sequence). The CDR3 nucleotides are TGCAGTGCTTGGGGACAGAATCCTGGCTACACCTTC. Protein product: CSAWGQNPGYTF.

There are many counts of this clonotype. V usage is TRBV11-3 and J usage is TRBJ2-1; D unclear. The ends were cut back, 5 bases at V and 8 bases at J, with 13 bases in the middle. Germline-derived CDR1 and CDR2 are SGHNT and YENEEA. The CDR3 is 13 amino acids. CDR3 DNA: TGTGCCAGCAGCCCTCGCGATGGGGATGAGCAGTTCTTC. It yields the protein CASSPRDGDEQFF.

This clonotype was counted many times. The chain uses TRBV19 and TRBJ1-5; TRBD1 might be the D (5 bases). CDR3 size: 17 residues. Looked up from germline, CDR1 is LNHDA and CDR2 is SQIVND (reference sequence). V was pared by 2 bases and J by 0 bases, with 14 bases between. The CDR3 reads CASSILPGQASNQPQHF. The CDR3 nucleotides are TGTGCCAGTAGTATACTACCAGGACAAGCTAGCAATCAGCCCCAGCATTTT.

This clonotype was seen ten or more times. The chain links TRBV7-2 to TRBJ1-6, with no clear D. Trimming left V 6 bases short and J 10 bases short, with 16 bases between. This CDR3 contains 14 residues. Germline lookup yields CDR1 SGHTA and CDR2 FQGNSA. The CDR3 is CASRRVGIDSPLHF. In DNA, the CDR3 is TGTGCCAGCAGACGAGTCGGTATCGACTCACCCCTCCACTTT. Full variable domain (remainder filled in from reference TRBV7-2 and TRBJ1-6): GAGVSQSPSNKVTEKGKDVELRCDPISGHTALYWYRQSLGQGLEFLIYFQGNSAPDKSGLPSDRFSAERTGGSVSTLTIQRTQQEDSAVYLCASRRVGIDSPLHFGNGTRLTVT.

This clonotype was seen at least ten times. The chain recombines TRBV4-1 with TRBJ1-2; D might be TRBD1 (6 bases). Per germline, CDR1 MGHRA and CDR2 YSYEKL. Deletions cut 1 base from V and 3 bases from J, with 15 bases between. This CDR3 is 16 amino acids long. Here the CDR3 DNA reads TGCGCCAGCAGCCAAGTCTTCGGGGGGCAGGACTATGGCTACACCTTC. Amino acid sequence: CASSQVFGGQDYGYTF.

The sample holds a few counts of this clonotype. V and J are TRBV7-9 and TRBJ2-1; no reliable D call. The V and J ends lost 3 bases and 5 bases respectively, with 11 bases between them. The CDR3 covers 14 residues. Germline-derived CDR1 and CDR2 are SEHNR and FQNEAQ (reference sequence). The CDR3 here is CASSFWLRHNEQFF. As DNA, the CDR3 is TGTGCCAGCAGCTTCTGGTTAAGGCACAATGAGCAGTTCTTC.

Ten or more counts support this clonotype. This rearrangement joins TRBV18 to TRBJ1-2, with 8 bases aligning to TRBD1. CDR1 and CDR2 from the germline V gene are KGHSH and LQKENI. Losses at the gene ends were 2 bases for V and 6 bases for J; bases not matched to a gene: 2. The CDR3 runs to 13 residues. This chain's CDR3 is CASSPGTGNGYTF. The CDR3 nucleotides are TGTGCCAGCTCACCAGGGACAGGCAATGGCTACACCTTC.

This clonotype showed up many times. A junction boundary mismatches the germline segment, possibly from a read error. The V gene is TRBV7-3, the J gene TRBJ2-1; maybe TRBD1 (5 bases). The germline gives CDR1 SGHTA, CDR2 FQGTGA. This CDR3 has 16 residues. The CDR3 region has the DNA TGTGCCAGCAGCCTAACCTCCAGCCAGGGCCAGCTAAGCCCGTTCTTC. This encodes CASSLTSSQGQLSPFF.

This clonotype showed up just a few times. The V and J genes are TRBV6-2 or TRBV6-3 and TRBJ2-1, with 7 bases aligning to TRBD2. Per germline, CDR1 MNHEY and CDR2 SVGEGT. With 0 bases clipped from V and 4 bases from J, the junction kept 3 bases outside the gene matches. The CDR3 is made up of 15 amino acids. CDR3 region: CASSYSGEGYNEQFF. The CDR3 region has the DNA TGTGCCAGCAGTTACTCGGGGGAGGGGTACAATGAGCAGTTCTTC.

This clonotype was counted ten times or more. One end of the junction fails to match germline, which may point to a read error. This chain links TRBV7-3 with TRBJ2-1; possibly TRBD2 for D (5 bases). CDR3 length: 15 amino acids. Germline V gene lookup returns CDR1 SGHTA and CDR2 FQGTGA. The DNA of the CDR3 is TGTGCCAGCAGCTTAATTTCTTTGGGAGACAAAGAGCAGTTCTTC. This sequence encodes CASSLISLGDKEQFF.